The clone carrying this T cell receptor beta chain was recorded at least ten times. Its antigen is as yet unknown. These data originate in a study of identical twins. Study-level points and caveats: Weaker excess sharing between twins was seen in beta out-of-frame sequences.

Unique molecular identifiers were in the cDNA, with template-switch universal primer binding. TCRdb re-called the 5' RACE reads with MiXCR, one entry per CDR3 protein. The sample lists a few hundred thousand distinct CDR3 sequences, about 8.5% seen once, with approximately 3% in the top ten. CDR1 and CDR2 (germline): SGHTA, FQGNSA. This CDR3 has 15 residues. The V end lost 1 base, the J end lost 0 bases, and 4 bases lay between the germline ends. The sample was also reused in another study, on yellow fever vaccine responses in identical twins.

This receptor was identified in a woman aged 18-29 years in good health. The sample taken for sequencing was CD8+ T cells sorted from blood. The J gene is TRBJ2-6, the V gene TRBV7-2; D gene unclear. CDR3 bases: TGTGCCAGCAGCTTAGACGACTCTGGGGCCAACGTCCTGACTTTC. Its protein product is CASSLDDSGANVLTF.